This TCR beta chain emerged from a study of T-cell memory formation after mild COVID-19. The wider study: Largely, the TCR clusters proved donor specific.

Germline V CDR1 and CDR2: GTSNPN, SVGIG (reference sequence). With 0 bases clipped from V and 6 bases from J, the junction kept 15 bases outside the gene matches. The length of the CDR3 is 18 residues. TCRdb re-called the 5' RACE reads with MiXCR, one entry per CDR3 protein. Altogether roughly 140,000 distinct CDR3 sequences are present, 11% to 15% being singletons, with the ten largest covering around 28%. As concerns this clonotype: Its cognate antigen is unknown.

Study outcomes and limitations: Second-wave clones that peaked on day 37 lacked confirmed SARS-CoV-2 specificity. Pre-infection memory harbored some responding clones, suggesting cross-reactive memory joined. Clones which contracted sat mainly in CM and EM if CD4+, and in EMRA if CD8+.

This TCR derives from an adult woman who had mild COVID-19 (a few samples of this study predate the infection). Cell type and time point are not known. The sample comprised PBMCs or a T cell subset sorted from them (not recorded which). The V call is TRBV30, the J call TRBJ2-2; 8 bases are shared with TRBD2. In nucleotides, the CDR3 is TGTGCCTGGAGTGTCAAGGGACTAGTTCAAACGTTCCCCGGGGAGCTGTTTTTT. Protein: CAWSVKGLVQTFPGELFF.